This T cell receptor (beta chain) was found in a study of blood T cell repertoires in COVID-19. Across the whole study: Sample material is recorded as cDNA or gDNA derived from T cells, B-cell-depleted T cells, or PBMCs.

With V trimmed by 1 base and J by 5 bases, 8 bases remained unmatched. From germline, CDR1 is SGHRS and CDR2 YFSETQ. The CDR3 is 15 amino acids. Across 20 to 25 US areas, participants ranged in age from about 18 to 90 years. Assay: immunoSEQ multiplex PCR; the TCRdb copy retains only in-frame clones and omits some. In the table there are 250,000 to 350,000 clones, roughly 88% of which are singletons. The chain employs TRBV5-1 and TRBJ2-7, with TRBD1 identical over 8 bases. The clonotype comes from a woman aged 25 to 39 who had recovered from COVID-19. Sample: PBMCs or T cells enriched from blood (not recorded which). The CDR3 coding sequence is TGCGCCAGCAGCTTGTCCCCAGGGGGCCCCAACGAGCAGTACTTC. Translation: CASSLSPGGPNEQYF.